These 24 T cell receptor beta chains originate from one sample sequenced in a study of low-dose radiotherapy and immunotherapy resistance in tumors. As to time point: before trial treatment. Both TCRalpha and TCRbeta chains were reverse transcribed with V-gene-specific primers. With a V-primer adapter and a constant-region primer, TCRs were amplified for 20 to 25 PCR cycles. In TCRdb, the reads were re-called with MiXCR into one record per CDR3 protein. The sample yields about 39,000 distinct CDR3 sequences, about a third seen once. Here the sequenced sample was PBMCs, taken before treatment. Source of these receptors: a male donor with gallbladder cancer.

This clonotype was seen repeatedly, ten times or more. The chain is built from TRBV10-3 and TRBJ1-1, with D tentatively TRBD1 (6 bases). This CDR3 comprises 14 residues. Germline values: CDR1 ENHRY, CDR2 SYGVKD. V gave up 8 bases and J gave up 6 bases, with 19 bases separating them. CDR3 in DNA: TGTGCCATCGGACATTTTGAGACAGGAGCTGAAGCTTTCTTT. Protein sequence: CAIGHFETGAEAFF.

This clonotype has only a few counts. This chain links TRBV7-2 with TRBJ2-3, with D unclear. The V end was cut by 5 bases, the J end by 2 bases, with 11 bases between. CDR3 length equals 14 residues. The germline CDR1 and CDR2 sequences are SGHTA and FQGNSA. The CDR3, as DNA: TGTGCCAGCAGCACCACCACTACCACAGATACGCAGTATTTT. Translated, it gives CASSTTTTTDTQYF.

This clonotype was counted at least ten times. The J gene is TRBJ2-5, the V gene TRBV27; TRBD1 aligns across 11 bases. Trimming took 5 bases from V and 4 from J; bases not matched to a gene: 6. Germline V gives CDR1 MNHEY, CDR2 SMNVEV (reference sequence). The CDR3 contains 15 residues. CDR3 nucleotide sequence: TGTGCCAGCAGTATAGGACAGGGGGCGAGAGAGACCCAGTACTTC. It translates to CASSIGQGARETQYF.

Details on this clonotype: In this CDR3 the conserved last residue, phenylalanine or tryptophan, is missing, so a read error is likely. It is unclear where the CDR3 begins or ends on the DNA, so no DNA is shown, and the CDR3 is as TCRdb lists it. The J gene is TRBJ2-5, the V gene TRBV28; TRBD2 reflects the table's D call only, with no check against the DNA. The CDR3 length equals 10 residues, ends included. Germline V gene lookup returns CDR1 MDHEN and CDR2 SYDVKM. The CDR3 spells CASSLWGLAG.

This clonotype came up many times. The chain recombines TRBV5-1 with TRBJ2-5; D uncertain. The CDR3 spans 14 residues. Trimming removed 3 bases from V and 2 bases from J, with 11 bases in between. Germline lookup yields CDR1 SGHRS and CDR2 YFSETQ. The CDR3 DNA is TGCGCCAGCAGCTCGGACCTATTTCAAGAGACCCAGTACTTC. This sequence encodes CASSSDLFQETQYF.

With respect to this clonotype: It is likely a read error: a sequence one base away is far more abundant. The CDR3 DNA sequence: TGTGCCAGCTCATCACTCCGGGGGAAATCCTACAATGAGCAGTACTTC. Amino acid sequence: CASSSLRGKSYNEQYF. The V gene is TRBV18, the J gene TRBJ2-7, with D maybe TRBD2 (6 bases). Germline V CDR1 and CDR2: KGHSH, LQKENI. The CDR3 has 16 residues. The V end lost 5 bases, the J end lost 7 bases, and 24 bases lay between the germline ends. The full variable domain, in which reference TRBV18 and TRBJ2-7 provide the parts outside the CDR3, is NAGVMQNPRHLVRRRGQEARLRCSPMKGHSHVYWYRQLPEEGLKFMVYLQKENIIDESGMPKERFSAEFPKEGPSILRIQQVVRGDSAAYFCASSSLRGKSYNEQYFGPGTRLTVT.

This chain links TRBV5-1 with TRBJ2-1; 9 bases are shared with TRBD2. The CDR3 loop spans 15 amino acids. With 6 bases clipped from V and 7 bases from J, the junction kept 11 bases outside the gene matches. Per germline, CDR1 SGHRS and CDR2 YFSETQ. In nucleotides, the CDR3 is TGCGCCAGCACCCCCAGCGGGGGGATAGGAAATGAGCAGTTCTTC. The encoded protein is CASTPSGGIGNEQFF.

J is TRBJ1-5 and V is TRBV28; unclear D gene. The CDR3 runs to 15 residues. Germline V gene sequence: CDR1 MDHEN, CDR2 SYDVKM. The V gene lost 2 bases and the J gene lost 2 bases, with 10 bases spanning the gap. This CDR3 is CASSLIGKGNQPQHF. The CDR3, as DNA: TGTGCCAGCAGTTTAATAGGGAAGGGCAATCAGCCCCAGCATTTT.

This clonotype was observed a few times. The J gene is TRBJ2-1, the V gene TRBV11-2; D is possibly TRBD2 (5 bases). Trimming removed 3 bases from V and 5 bases from J, with 8 bases in between. The CDR3 is 13 amino acids. The germline CDR1 and CDR2 sequences are SGHAT and FQNNGV. This chain's CDR3 is CASSFGLNNEQFF. Here the CDR3 DNA reads TGTGCCAGCAGCTTTGGACTTAACAATGAGCAGTTCTTC.

This clonotype has ten or more counts. CDR3 protein: CASSTRGPSYEQYF. The CDR3 coding sequence is TGCGCCAGCAGCACCCGGGGACCTTCCTACGAGCAGTACTTC. V usage is TRBV5-1 and J usage is TRBJ2-7, with D possibly called TRBD1 or TRBD2 (5 bases each). V was cut by 4 bases and J by 1 base, with 12 bases left in between. The CDR3 is 14 amino acids. The V gene's germline CDR1 is SGHRS and CDR2 YFSETQ.

This clonotype has only one observation. A junction end diverges from the germline sequence, so it may reflect a read error. The chain couples TRBV6-2 or TRBV6-3 to TRBJ1-2, with D tentatively TRBD1 (6 bases). Germline assignment: CDR1 MNHEY and CDR2 SVGEGT. The CDR3 spans 10 residues. The CDR3 loop reads CASSGPGGRF. CDR3 sequence (DNA): TGTGCCAGCAGCGGTCCGGGGGGGCGTTTC.

This clonotype was recorded many times. The chain joins TRBV27 to TRBJ1-1; a possible D gene is TRBD1 (6 bases). This CDR3 has 14 amino acids. Germline V gene data show CDR1 as MNHEY and CDR2 as SMNVEV (reference sequence). V lost 4 bases and J 4 bases, leaving 13 bases between the germline ends. CDR3 nucleotide sequence: TGTGCCAGCAGTTCCAGGGGAGGTATCACTGAAGCTTTCTTT. Translating it yields CASSSRGGITEAFF.

Concerning this clonotype itself: The junction departs from the called germline gene at one end, perhaps through a read error. The V call is TRBV29-1, the J call TRBJ2-7, with TRBD2 matching over 14 bases. The CDR3 has 16 amino acids. Germline V gene lookup returns CDR1 SQVTM and CDR2 ANQGSEA. For the CDR3, the DNA is TGCAGCTGCGGGACTAGCGGGAGAGGAGGGGCCGGGGAGCTGTACTTC. It is translated as CSCGTSGRGGAGELYF.

Details on this clonotype: One base away lies a much larger clone, so this may be a sequencing read error. Likely a read error: the CDR3 ends without its conserved phenylalanine or tryptophan. The chain links TRBV28 to TRBJ2-7, with D uncertain. The V end lost 5 bases, the J end lost 0 bases, and 17 bases lay between the germline ends. Germline-derived CDR1 and CDR2 are MDHEN and SYDVKM. This CDR3 contains 16 residues. In nucleotides, the CDR3 is TGTGCCAGCAGTGGTATAGGCCCCCCGGGCTCCTACGAGCAGTACTCC. Protein sequence: CASSGIGPPGSYEQYS.

The chain has TRBV6-1 and TRBJ1-5, with D perhaps TRBD1 (5 bases). The CDR3 consists of 13 residues. V lost 0 bases, J lost 15 bases, and 15 bases lay in between. Germline assignment: CDR1 MNHNS and CDR2 SASEGT. The CDR3 DNA reads as TGTGCCAGCAGTGAAGCGGGCAGACAGCCCTGGCATTTT. This codes for CASSEAGRQPWHF.

The chain has TRBV6-2 or TRBV6-3 and TRBJ1-3; D possibly corresponds to TRBD1 (5 bases). V gave up 5 bases and J gave up 0 bases, with 14 bases separating them. Germline V gives CDR1 MNHEY, CDR2 SVGEGT. The CDR3 spans 16 residues. The CDR3 sequence: CASSARTPSSGNTIYF. The DNA of the CDR3 is TGTGCCAGCAGTGCCCGGACACCAAGCTCTGGAAACACCATATATTTT.

This clonotype was seen many times. The chain is built from TRBV15 and TRBJ1-5; D is unclear. Germline loops: CDR1 LNHNV, CDR2 YYDKDF (reference sequence). V was shortened by 3 bases and J by 3 bases, with 3 bases between the two germline ends. CDR3 size: 12 residues. This CDR3 is CATSSLNQPQHF. CDR3 DNA: TGTGCCACCAGCAGCCTCAATCAGCCCCAGCATTTT.

This clonotype was seen ten or more times. The J gene is TRBJ2-3, the V gene TRBV12-3 or TRBV12-4, with a tentative D call TRBD1 (5 bases). V lost 5 bases and J lost 6, with 9 bases in between. The CDR3 sequence is 12 residues long. The CDR3 sequence is CASSTRVDTQYF. As DNA, the CDR3 is TGTGCCAGCAGTACCAGGGTGGATACGCAGTATTTT.

The chain is built from TRBV30 and TRBJ2-5, with D perhaps TRBD1 (6 bases). This CDR3 contains 13 residues. Trimming took 5 bases from V and 1 from J, leaving 11 bases between them. The V gene's germline CDR1 is GTSNPN and CDR2 SVGIG (reference sequence). CDR3 DNA sequence: TGTGCCTGGTCCCTGGGGGCCCAAGAGACCCAGTACTTC. The encoded protein is CAWSLGAQETQYF.

This clonotype is labeled medium-sized. The chain carries TRBV12-3 or TRBV12-4 and TRBJ2-5, with 9 nucleotides matching TRBD2. With V trimmed by 4 bases and J by 4 bases, 7 bases remained unmatched. CDR3 length: 15 amino acids. For the CDR3, the DNA is TGTGCCAGCAGTTCTGCGGGAGGGGGAAGAGAGACCCAGTACTTC. Translated: CASSSAGGGRETQYF.

At least ten counts were recorded for this clonotype. The chain uses TRBV7-9 and TRBJ2-7, with D tentatively TRBD1 or TRBD2 (5 bases each). V was trimmed by 5 bases and J by 6 bases, leaving 14 bases between them. The CDR3 sequence is 13 residues long. Per germline, CDR1 SEHNR and CDR2 FQNEAQ (reference sequence). DNA of the CDR3: TGTGCCAGCAGCCCCCAAGCAGGGACCGAGCAGTACTTC. It yields the protein CASSPQAGTEQYF.

This clonotype showed up many times. The J gene is TRBJ2-1, the V gene TRBV30; 10 nucleotides align to TRBD2. CDR1 and CDR2 (germline): GTSNPN, SVGIG (reference sequence). The CDR3 loop spans 18 amino acids. With V trimmed by 0 bases and J by 1 base, 9 bases remained unmatched. Here the CDR3 reads CAWSVWLAGVASYNEQFF. CDR3 DNA sequence: TGTGCCTGGAGTGTATGGCTAGCGGGAGTAGCATCCTACAATGAGCAGTTCTTC. Using reference TRBV30 and TRBJ2-1 for the parts outside the CDR3, the full variable domain is SQTIHQWPATLVQPVGSPLSLECTVEGTSNPNLYWYRQAAGRGLQLLFYSVGIGQISSEVPQNLSASRPQDRQFILSSKKLLLSDSGFYLCAWSVWLAGVASYNEQFFGPGTRLTVL.

This clonotype was recorded only once. The rearrangement uses TRBV6-6 and TRBJ2-1, with a weak D call TRBD1 (6 bases). The germline V gene has CDR1 MNHNY and CDR2 SVGAGI (reference sequence). This CDR3 contains 13 residues. Trimming took 4 bases from V and 10 from J, leaving 14 bases between them. CDR3 residues: CASSSGTPFEQFF. The CDR3 bases are TGTGCCAGCAGTTCCGGGACACCTTTCGAGCAGTTCTTC.

The sample holds many counts of this clonotype. The chain has TRBV29-1 and TRBJ2-2; a weak D match, TRBD2 (6 bases). Germline CDR1 and CDR2: SQVTM and ANQGSEA. The V end lost 6 bases, the J end lost 1 base, and 12 bases lay between the germline ends. The CDR3 is 14 amino acids. The CDR3 DNA reads as TGCAGCGTACGTGGAGGGCGGAACACCGGGGAGCTGTTTTTT. This codes for CSVRGGRNTGELFF.